These 8 T cell receptor beta chains originate from one sample sequenced in a study of T cell responses to AZD1222 COVID-19 vaccine. Sequenced by immunoSEQ multiplex PCR; TCRdb stores in-frame clones only, minus some. The profile shows under 40,000 clones, roughly nine tenths of them singletons. Sequenced here: peripheral blood, sampled on day 0 of AZD1222 vaccination. These receptors all stem from an adult in good health.

This clone was seen just once. V gene TRBV28 combines with J gene TRBJ2-4; D is perhaps TRBD2 (6 bases). The ends were cut back, 3 bases at V and 8 bases at J, with 14 bases in the middle. The germline V gene encodes CDR1 MDHEN and CDR2 SYDVKM. The CDR3 is made up of 14 amino acids. CDR3 DNA sequence: TGTGCCAGCAGTTTCCCTAGAGGCGGGGACATTCAGTACTTC. This sequence encodes CASSFPRGGDIQYF.

This clone has just one count. The CDR3 coding sequence is TGTGCCAGCAGTTTTGAGGGAAATCAGCCCCAGCATTTT. It codes for CASSFEGNQPQHF. The chain recombines TRBV12-3 or TRBV12-4 with TRBJ1-5, with unresolved D. CDR3 length equals 13 residues. V was shortened by 3 bases and J by 4 bases, with 7 bases between the two germline ends.

The chain's CDR3 is CASSPSVVEETQYF. The CDR3 region has the DNA TGTGCCAGCAGCCCTAGCGTCGTAGAAGAGACCCAGTACTTC. This chain joins TRBV7-2 and TRBJ2-5; D is perhaps TRBD2 (6 bases). In germline, CDR1 is SGHTA, CDR2 FQGNSA. V was shortened by 5 bases and J by 3 bases, with 13 bases between the two germline ends. The CDR3 has 14 amino acids.

This clone came up a few times. The CDR3 region is CASSQLGLLNTEAFF. In DNA form, the CDR3 reads TGTGCCAGCAGCCAGCTAGGGTTATTGAACACTGAAGCTTTCTTT. The chain carries TRBV27 and TRBJ1-1; no definite D call. V lost 6 bases to trimming and J lost 0 bases, with 14 bases between them. The CDR3 is 15 residues long. Germline CDR1 MNHEY, CDR2 SMNVEV (reference sequence).

The rearrangement links TRBV11-2 to TRBJ2-7; D may be TRBD1 (6 bases). This CDR3 contains 16 residues. Trimming took 0 bases from V and 0 from J, leaving 12 bases between them. Germline CDR1 SGHAT, CDR2 FQNNGV. The CDR3 DNA follows: TGTGCCAGCAGCTTAGAGTTCCAGGGGAGCTCCTACGAGCAGTACTTC. This translates into CASSLEFQGSSYEQYF.

The rearrangement joins TRBV27 to TRBJ2-3; 11 bases agree with TRBD2. There are 17 residues in the CDR3. In germline, CDR1 is MNHEY, CDR2 SMNVEV (reference sequence). V dropped 4 bases and J dropped 2; count of bases not matched to a gene: 8. As DNA, the CDR3 is TGTGCCAGCAGTTCACCGGCGACTAGCGGGGACACAGATACGCAGTATTTT. Protein product: CASSSPATSGDTDTQYF.

The chain carries TRBV6-6 and TRBJ2-1; 8 nucleotides agree with TRBD2. The V gene end was trimmed by 7 bases and the J gene end by 5 bases; junction bases not matched to a gene: 7. Germline V lookup: CDR1 MNHNY, CDR2 SVGAGI (reference sequence). The CDR3 covers 14 residues. CDR3 nucleotide sequence: TGTGCCAGCATTAAGGGACTAGGAAACAATGAGCAGTTCTTC. As protein: CASIKGLGNNEQFF.

The rearrangement links TRBV6-5 to TRBJ2-7; D remains ambiguous. The CDR3 has 13 amino acids. From germline, CDR1 is MNHEY and CDR2 SVGAGI. With 6 bases removed from V and 2 bases from J, the gap between germline ends came to 11 bases. The CDR3 nucleotides are TGTGCCAGCAGGTCCCCCCTAGCCTACGAGCAGTACTTC. Amino acid sequence: CASRSPLAYEQYF.